The present entry profiles one TCR beta chain with its context. This entry is derived from a study of blood T cell repertoires in COVID-19. Study at large: Acute-phase and convalescent COVID-19 samples originated in the United States, Italy and Spain. PBMCs, B-cell-depleted T cells, or T cells provided the cDNA or gDNA that made up the material.

The length of the CDR3 is 13 residues. The ends were cut back, 4 bases at V and 10 bases at J, with 17 bases in the middle. CDR1 and CDR2 from the germline V gene are SGHRS and YFSETQ. Authors' processing steps: Quantification of nucleated cells was approximated via reference gene primer amplification. The table came from immunoSEQ multiplex PCR; TCRdb's copy has only in-frame clones and leaves some out. V, J and clone size were drawn from that table, and D and trimming were deduced from the DNA. This sample has roughly 33,000 clones; about 78% occur once, and the top ten carry roughly 7%. The sample was peripheral blood. The clonotype comes from a woman aged 60-75 years with acute or convalescent COVID-19. V is TRBV5-1 and J is TRBJ1-1; D gene unclear. The CDR3 DNA reads as TGCGCCAGCAGCGCGGACTACTATCGAGGAGCTTTCTTT. It yields the protein CASSADYYRGAFF.